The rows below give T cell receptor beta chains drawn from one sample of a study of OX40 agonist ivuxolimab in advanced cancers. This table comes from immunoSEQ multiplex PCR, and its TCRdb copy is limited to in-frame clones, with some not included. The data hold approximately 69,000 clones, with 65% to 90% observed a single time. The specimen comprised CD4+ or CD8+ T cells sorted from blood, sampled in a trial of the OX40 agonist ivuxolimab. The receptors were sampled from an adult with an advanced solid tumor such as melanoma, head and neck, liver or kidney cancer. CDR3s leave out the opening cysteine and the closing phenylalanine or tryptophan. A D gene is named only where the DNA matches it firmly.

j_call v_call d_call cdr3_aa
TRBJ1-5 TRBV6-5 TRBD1 ASMQGGSNQPQH
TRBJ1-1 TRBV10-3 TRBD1 AIRGQGEAEAF
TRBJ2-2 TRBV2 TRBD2 ASRGTSFVTGELF
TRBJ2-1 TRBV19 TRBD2 ASSVRDYLNNEQF
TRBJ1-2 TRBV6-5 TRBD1 ASSSQGAGYT
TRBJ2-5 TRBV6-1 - AITNQLEEETQY
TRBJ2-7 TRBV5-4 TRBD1 ASSPDAGTGSYEQY
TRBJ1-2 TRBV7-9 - ASSERQGNYGYT
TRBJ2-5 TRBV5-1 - ASSLQVRGTQY
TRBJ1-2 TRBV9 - ASSVDQGSGGYT
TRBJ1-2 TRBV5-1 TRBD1 ASSRGATGGEKNYGYT